The present TCR beta chain was sequenced within a study of cytomegalovirus exposure and HLA in healthy donors. Overall study findings and caveats: In an earlier analysis, productive rearrangement rates for most beta V segments clustered near 87% or 30%. Confirmation was obtained in vitro that a few CMV-associated chains are specific for CMV antigens.

J gave up 2 bases and V 4 bases, and 4 bases lay outside the gene matches. Germline loops: CDR1 MNHEY, CDR2 SMNVEV (reference sequence). The CDR3 has 14 amino acids. In this sample, this clone turned up a few times. Its matching antigen is unknown. PCR used 60 Vbeta primers and 13 Jbeta primers. The repertoire was sequenced with immunoSEQ multiplex PCR; TCRdb's copy has only in-frame clones and lacks some. The data show over 200,000 clones, around 85% seen once. The sequenced sample was PBMCs. V is TRBV27 and J is TRBJ2-7; 8 bases map to TRBD1. The clonotype originates from a human donor in good health. CDR3 protein: CASSWGRGPYEQYF. Here the CDR3 DNA reads TGTGCCAGCAGTTGGGGCAGGGGGCCCTACGAGCAGTACTTC.